This T cell receptor beta chain was obtained from a study of blood T cell repertoires in COVID-19. Patients from Seattle were sampled longitudinally, starting during active infection. The method was immunoSEQ multiplex PCR; TCRdb's version includes in-frame clones alone and lacks a portion of them. The table shows under 100,000 clones, with roughly 84% occurring only once. Between the trimmed V and J ends, which lost 1 base and 0 bases, there was a span of 8 bases. This CDR3 is built from 15 residues. CDR1 LNHNV and CDR2 YYDKDF come from the germline V gene (reference sequence). The V call is TRBV15, the J call TRBJ2-3; D is perhaps TRBD2 (6 bases). The clonotype comes from a woman over 75 with COVID-19, enrolled during active disease. The specimen was peripheral blood. CDR3 DNA sequence: TGTGCCACCAGCAGAGCGCGGGGAAGCACAGATACGCAGTATTTT. It encodes CATSRARGSTDTQYF.